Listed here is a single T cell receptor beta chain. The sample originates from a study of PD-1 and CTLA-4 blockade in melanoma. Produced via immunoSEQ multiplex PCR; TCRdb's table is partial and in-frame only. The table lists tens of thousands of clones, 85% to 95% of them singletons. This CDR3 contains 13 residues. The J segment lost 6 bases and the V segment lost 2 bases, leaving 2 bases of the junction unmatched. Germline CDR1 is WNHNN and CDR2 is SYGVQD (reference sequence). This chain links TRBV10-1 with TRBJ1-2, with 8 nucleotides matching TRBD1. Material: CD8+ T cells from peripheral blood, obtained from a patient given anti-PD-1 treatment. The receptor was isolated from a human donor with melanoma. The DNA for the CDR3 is TGCGCCAGCAGTGAGGGGACAGGCGATGGCTACACCTTC. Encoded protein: CASSEGTGDGYTF.